Following are 29 T cell receptor beta chains from one sample sequenced in a study of OX40 agonist ivuxolimab in advanced cancers. Libraries were prepared by immunoSEQ multiplex PCR; TCRdb keeps only in-frame clonotypes and omits some of them. The data show 95,000 to 100,000 clones, 85% to 95% seen once. The sequences come from CD4+ or CD8+ T cells sorted from blood, collected in a trial of the OX40 agonist ivuxolimab. These receptors were obtained from an adult with an advanced solid tumor such as melanoma, head and neck, liver or kidney cancer.

This clone was observed a single time. This chain connects TRBV11-2 to TRBJ2-1; D unclear. The ends were cut back, 6 bases at V and 4 bases at J, with 4 bases in the middle. CDR1 and CDR2 from the germline V gene are SGHAT and FQNNGV. The CDR3 is 11 amino acids. CDR3 sequence reads: CASSYYNEQFF. CDR3 bases: TGTGCCAGCAGTTATTACAATGAGCAGTTCTTC.

The chain uses TRBV28 and TRBJ2-7; 7 bases map to TRBD1. The J segment lost 2 bases and the V segment lost 3 bases, leaving 4 bases of the junction unmatched. Germline V gene sequence: CDR1 MDHEN, CDR2 SYDVKM. This CDR3 comprises 14 residues. The CDR3 sequence is CASSLRDRAYEQYF. CDR3 DNA sequence: TGTGCCAGCAGTTTGCGAGACAGGGCCTACGAGCAGTACTTC.

The chain is built from TRBV28 and TRBJ2-7; either TRBD1 or TRBD2 may fit D (5 bases each). CDR3 length: 16 residues. Germline CDR1 and CDR2: MDHEN and SYDVKM. Trimming took 0 bases from V and 3 from J, leaving 15 bases between them. The CDR3, as DNA: TGTGCCAGCAGTTTATGGGCCCAGGGTGACTACTACGAGCAGTACTTC. This sequence encodes CASSLWAQGDYYEQYF.

The gene calls are TRBV18 and TRBJ1-3; D gene unclear. The CDR3 has 15 amino acids. Germline V CDR1 and CDR2: KGHSH, LQKENI. V was cut by 1 base and J by 4 bases, with 11 bases left in between. The CDR3 sequence: CASSPLSDRGNTIYF. The CDR3 coding sequence is TGTGCCAGCTCACCACTCTCGGACCGAGGAAACACCATATATTTT.

The chain has TRBV19 and TRBJ1-5; D ambiguous. This CDR3 region has 16 residues. Looked up from germline, CDR1 is LNHDA and CDR2 is SQIVND (reference sequence). The germline V and J ends were trimmed by 3 bases and 2 bases, with 14 bases remaining between them. The CDR3 region is CASSISLVLGNQPQHF. The CDR3 DNA sequence: TGTGCCAGTAGTATCTCGTTGGTTTTGGGCAATCAGCCCCAGCATTTT. The variable domain in full, with the rest retrieved from reference TRBV19 and TRBJ1-5, is DGGITQSPKYLFRKEGQNVTLSCEQNLNHDAMYWYRQDPGQGLRLIYYSQIVNDFQKGDIAEGYSVSREKKESFPLTVTSAQKNPTAFYLCASSISLVLGNQPQHFGDGTRLSIL.

CDR3 DNA: TGCGCCAGCAGCTTACCCGGACAGATAGGGACCCACGAGCAGTACTTC. Translating it yields CASSLPGQIGTHEQYF. V usage is TRBV5-1 and J usage is TRBJ2-7; D is perhaps TRBD1 (6 bases). Deletions cut 2 bases from V and 5 bases from J, with 20 bases between. The germline gives CDR1 SGHRS, CDR2 YFSETQ. The CDR3 consists of 16 residues. Full variable domain (outside the CDR3, taken from reference TRBV5-1 and TRBJ2-7): KAGVTQTPRYLIKTRGQQVTLSCSPISGHRSVSWYQQTPGQGLQFLFEYFSETQRNKGNFPGRFSGRQFSNSRSEMNVSTLELGDSALYLCASSLPGQIGTHEQYFGPGTRLTVT.

This clone was counted a single time. V and J are TRBV4-3 and TRBJ1-2, with D hard to call. This CDR3 contains 14 residues. Germline values: CDR1 LGHNA, CDR2 YSLEER. Between the trimmed V and J ends, which lost 6 bases and 8 bases, there was a span of 19 bases. CDR3 DNA: TGCGCCAGCAGACACAATTCAGCAATGGGCGGCTACACCTTC. It specifies CASRHNSAMGGYTF.

This chain uses TRBV11-3 with TRBJ1-2; the match to TRBD1 covers 7 bases. The CDR3 runs to 15 residues. CDR1 SGHNT and CDR2 YENEEA come from the germline V gene. J gave up 2 bases and V 5 bases, and 8 bases lay outside the gene matches. Written as DNA, the CDR3 is TGTGCCAGCAGCACCCGACAGGGTTGGAACTATGGCTACACCTTC. Protein: CASSTRQGWNYGYTF.

The chain uses TRBV29-1 and TRBJ1-3; tentative D call: TRBD1 (5 bases). Germline lookup yields CDR1 SQVTM and CDR2 ANQGSEA. This CDR3 has 13 amino acids. Trimming shortened V by 7 bases and J by 2 bases, and 12 bases separated the two germline ends. In DNA form, the CDR3 reads TGCAGCGCCCTACGGGGCCCTGGAAACACCATATATTTT. This sequence encodes CSALRGPGNTIYF.

The count of this clone is one. V usage is TRBV7-3 and J usage is TRBJ2-5, with D possibly being TRBD2 (5 bases). Trimming took 6 bases from V and 5 from J, leaving 16 bases between them. Germline V gene sequence: CDR1 SGHTA, CDR2 FQGTGA. The CDR3 covers 14 residues. Written as DNA, the CDR3 is TGTGCCAGCAGTACCGCCGGCCGAGGGGAGACCCAGTACTTC. This codes for CASSTAGRGETQYF.

The CDR3 nucleotides read TGTGCCAGCAGTCTAAGGACCTTTAGGGGCAATCAGCCCCAGCATTTT. Its protein is CASSLRTFRGNQPQHF. The gene calls are TRBV28 and TRBJ1-5, with D unresolved. CDR1 MDHEN and CDR2 SYDVKM come from the germline V gene. V was clipped by 5 bases and J by 2 bases, with 16 bases between them. The CDR3 spans 16 residues.

The chain uses TRBV7-9 and TRBJ2-1; possibly TRBD1 for D (5 bases). Germline loops: CDR1 SEHNR, CDR2 FQNEAQ (reference sequence). With 6 bases removed from V and 8 bases from J, the gap between germline ends came to 14 bases. The CDR3 spans 13 residues. In nucleotides, the CDR3 is TGTGCCAGCAGTCGACAGAACGTGGATGAGCAGTTCTTC. Translation: CASSRQNVDEQFF.

V gene TRBV29-1 combines with J gene TRBJ2-1; D is ambiguous. Germline-derived CDR1 and CDR2 are SQVTM and ANQGSEA. This CDR3 has 12 residues. V was shortened by 4 bases and J by 2 bases, with 6 bases between the two germline ends. The CDR3 loop reads CSVGTTYNEQFF. CDR3 bases: TGCAGCGTTGGTACTACCTACAATGAGCAGTTCTTC.

The chain links TRBV5-5 to TRBJ2-5, with D unresolved. Germline CDR1 SGHKS, CDR2 YYEKEE (reference sequence). This CDR3 contains 14 residues. Trimming shortened V by 6 bases and J by 2 bases, and 14 bases separated the two germline ends. The CDR3 DNA reads TGTGCCAGCAACCCCCGGTGGGATCAAGAGACCCAGTACTTC. It yields the protein CASNPRWDQETQYF.

This clone has only one observation. The V and J genes are TRBV28 and TRBJ1-5, with 7 bases aligning to TRBD1. Germline assignment: CDR1 MDHEN and CDR2 SYDVKM. V was pared by 5 bases and J by 7 bases, with 8 bases of the junction left unmatched. The CDR3 runs to 14 residues. The CDR3 region is CASSQRQGTQPQHF. As DNA, the CDR3 is TGTGCCAGCAGTCAACGACAGGGAACCCAGCCCCAGCATTTT.

CDR3 bases: TGTGCCAGCAGTCGGGGGAAGAATCAGCCCCAGCATTTT. Its translation: CASSRGKNQPQHF. V and J are TRBV6-5 and TRBJ1-5; TRBD1 is a possible D gene (5 bases). V lost 5 bases to trimming and J lost 4 bases, with 9 bases between them. This CDR3 has 13 amino acids. Germline CDR1 is MNHEY and CDR2 is SVGAGI.

The gene calls are TRBV14 and TRBJ1-6; D remains ambiguous. The CDR3 contains 14 residues. Germline V gene sequence: CDR1 SGHDN, CDR2 FVKESK. The germline V and J ends were trimmed by 5 bases and 4 bases, with 9 bases remaining between them. CDR3 sequence: CASSKRGYNSPLHF. In DNA, the CDR3 is TGTGCCAGCAGCAAAAGAGGATATAATTCACCCCTCCACTTT. The full variable domain, rest sourced from reference TRBV14 and TRBJ1-6, is EAGVTQFPSHSVIEKGQTVTLRCDPISGHDNLYWYRRVMGKEIKFLLHFVKESKQDESGMPNNRFLAERTGGTYSTLKVQPAELEDSGVYFCASSKRGYNSPLHFGNGTRLTVT.

Concerning this clone itself: This sample also contains other DNA sequences that code for the same CDR3. The rearrangement links TRBV29-1 to TRBJ2-3; D gene uncertain. Germline V lookup: CDR1 SQVTM, CDR2 ANQGSEA. V lost 3 bases and J lost 1, with 8 bases in between. The CDR3 sequence is 13 residues long. CDR3 nucleotides: TGCAGCGTTGAGGTTTCGGGCACAGATACGCAGTATTTT. This translates into CSVEVSGTDTQYF.

The chain joins TRBV10-3 to TRBJ2-1; D unresolved. The V end was cut by 2 bases, the J end by 2 bases, with 10 bases between. Germline lookup yields CDR1 ENHRY and CDR2 SYGVKD. The CDR3 covers 15 residues. The CDR3 DNA is TGTGCCATCAGTGAGGACTTATTCGCCTACAATGAGCAGTTCTTC. Protein product: CAISEDLFAYNEQFF.

The V gene is TRBV5-4, the J gene TRBJ1-1, with a possible D match to TRBD1 (6 bases). The CDR3 is 14 residues long. The germline gives CDR1 SGHNT, CDR2 YYREEE (reference sequence). V was trimmed by 1 base and J by 3 bases, leaving 10 bases between them. The CDR3 region is CASSLQGLDTEAFF. CDR3 in DNA: TGTGCCAGCAGCTTGCAGGGGTTGGACACTGAAGCTTTCTTT. Drawing the rest from reference TRBV5-4 and TRBJ1-1, the complete variable domain is ETGVTQSPTHLIKTRGQQVTLRCSSQSGHNTVSWYQQALGQGPQFIFQYYREEENGRGNFPPRFSGLQFPNYSSELNVNALELDDSALYLCASSLQGLDTEAFFGQGTRLTVV.

The chain links TRBV10-3 to TRBJ1-5; 12 nucleotides match TRBD1. After removal of 4 bases from V and 2 bases from J, the junction contained 3 bases not matched to a gene. This CDR3 is built from 16 residues. Per the germline V gene, CDR1 is ENHRY and CDR2 is SYGVKD. The CDR3 DNA follows: TGTGCCATCAGTGGAGGGACAGGGGGCGGCAATCAGCCCCAGCATTTT. The encoded protein is CAISGGTGGGNQPQHF.

The chain has TRBV6-5 and TRBJ1-1; a possible D gene is TRBD1 (6 bases). V lost 7 bases and J 5 bases, leaving 17 bases between the germline ends. The CDR3 spans 14 residues. The germline CDR1 and CDR2 sequences are MNHEY and SVGAGI. CDR3 DNA sequence: TGTGCCAGCACCGGTGGACAGATGGGGACTGAAGCTTTCTTT. This translates into CASTGGQMGTEAFF.

This clone occurred once. The chain is built from TRBV29-1 and TRBJ2-3, with 8 bases matching TRBD2. The CDR3 is 13 amino acids. CDR1 and CDR2 (germline): SQVTM, ANQGSEA. The V and J ends lost 5 bases and 4 bases, in that order; junction bases with no gene match: 5. For the CDR3, the DNA is TGCAGCGTTTGGGACGGGGGGGCAGATACGCAGTATTTT. It is translated as CSVWDGGADTQYF.

The chain has TRBV10-1 and TRBJ2-1; D gene unclear. The germline V and J ends were trimmed by 3 bases and 7 bases, with 7 bases remaining between them. The CDR3 runs to 12 residues. Germline loops: CDR1 WNHNN, CDR2 SYGVQD (reference sequence). The CDR3 protein is CASSEIPNEQFF. CDR3 DNA sequence: TGCGCCAGCAGTGAAATCCCAAATGAGCAGTTCTTC.

The chain joins TRBV2 to TRBJ2-2; 9 bases map to TRBD1. Germline trimming cut 7 bases from V and 7 bases from J; bases unmatched to any gene: 7. The germline V gene has CDR1 SNHLY and CDR2 FYNNEI. The CDR3 covers 14 residues. In DNA, the CDR3 is TGTGCCAGCAACTTACAGGGGGCGATCGGGGAGCTGTTTTTT. Translation gives CASNLQGAIGELFF.

The chain joins TRBV27 to TRBJ1-5; the D gene is possibly TRBD1 (6 bases). Germline CDR1 and CDR2: MNHEY and SMNVEV (reference sequence). The length of the CDR3 is 16 residues. V was trimmed by 5 bases and J by 9 bases, leaving 23 bases between them. The CDR3 loop is CASSNLWGAGLGPQHF. CDR3 DNA: TGTGCCAGCAGTAATCTCTGGGGGGCAGGCTTGGGGCCCCAGCATTTT.

The gene calls are TRBV5-1 and TRBJ1-3; D remains ambiguous. Germline values: CDR1 SGHRS, CDR2 YFSETQ. This CDR3 is built from 13 residues. Trimming removed 0 bases at V and 2 bases at J, with 3 bases between. CDR3 sequence (DNA): TGCGCCAGCAGCTTGGGCGCTGGAAACACCATATATTTT. Encoded protein: CASSLGAGNTIYF. The variable domain in full, completed from reference TRBV5-1 and TRBJ1-3, reads KAGVTQTPRYLIKTRGQQVTLSCSPISGHRSVSWYQQTPGQGLQFLFEYFSETQRNKGNFPGRFSGRQFSNSRSEMNVSTLELGDSALYLCASSLGAGNTIYFGEGSWLTVV.

The chain couples TRBV5-4 to TRBJ2-1, with 8 bases identical to TRBD2. CDR3 length: 13 amino acids. Trimming took 3 bases from V and 4 from J; bases not matched to a gene: 0. The germline V gene has CDR1 SGHNT and CDR2 YYREEE (reference sequence). CDR3 bases: TGTGCCAGCAGCTCTAGCGGGTACAATGAGCAGTTCTTC. This codes for CASSSSGYNEQFF.

CDR3 amino acids: CASSPPGLATDTQYF. DNA for the CDR3: TGTGCCAGCAGCCCCCCCGGACTCGCCACAGATACGCAGTATTTT. J is TRBJ2-3 and V is TRBV7-9; the D gene is possibly TRBD2 (5 bases). V was clipped by 5 bases and J by 2 bases, with 14 bases between them. CDR3 size: 15 residues. CDR1 and CDR2 from the germline V gene are SEHNR and FQNEAQ (reference sequence).